This T cell receptor (beta chain) was sequenced in a study of cytomegalovirus exposure and HLA in healthy donors. Study-level information: When 398 donors were genotyped, roughly 82% of them were found to fall in the Caucasian-associated ancestry cluster.

General study findings and limits: In an earlier analysis, most TCR beta V segments were productive about 90% or about 30% of the time.

This clone was found once. Its specificity is unknown. Trimming took 6 bases from V and 8 from J; bases not matched to a gene: 12. The length of the CDR3 is 15 residues. From germline, CDR1 is MNHNS and CDR2 SASEGT. The PCR ran on 60 Vbeta and 13 Jbeta primers. Produced via immunoSEQ multiplex PCR; TCRdb's table is partial and in-frame only. The top ten hold less than 2.5% of the sample, which has 130,000 or so clones, approximately 60% seen once. This clonotype was obtained from a woman between 40 and 50 years old in good health and CMV-seronegative. The V call is TRBV6-1, the J call TRBJ1-4; 7 nucleotides match TRBD1. Sequenced material: PBMCs. The CDR3 sequence is CASRGTGAQGEKLFF. The CDR3 nucleotides are TGTGCCAGCAGAGGAACAGGGGCCCAGGGGGAAAAACTGTTTTTT.